This record concerns one T cell receptor (beta chain) sequence. Its antigen is not known. The germline gives CDR1 MNHEY, CDR2 SVGEGT. The CDR3 sequence is 14 residues long. V lost 8 bases to trimming and J lost 4 bases, with 15 bases between them. This sample was included in a study of T cells after yellow fever vaccination. Study in general: Fractions containing few cells were prepared with SMART-Seq v4 Ultra Low Input. Study-level findings and limits: Post-booster repertoires again held most primary-vaccination clones (about 95% CD4, 85% to 90% CD8).

Generation of TCR cDNA used 5'RACE template switching (which added a universal primer site and UMIs). TCRdb analysed the 5' RACE reads with MiXCR anew, one entry per CDR3 protein. The data hold around 350,000 distinct CDR3 sequences, with under 7.5% observed a single time. The receptor was isolated from a man under 40 who received the YFV17D yellow fever vaccine. The rearrangement joins TRBV6-2 or TRBV6-3 to TRBJ2-1; D not resolved. Specimen: PBMCs, collected 5 days after the yellow fever booster vaccination. CDR3 coding DNA: TGTGCCAGCGTCCCCTCCGGGCTATACAATGAGCAGTTCTTC. This encodes CASVPSGLYNEQFF.